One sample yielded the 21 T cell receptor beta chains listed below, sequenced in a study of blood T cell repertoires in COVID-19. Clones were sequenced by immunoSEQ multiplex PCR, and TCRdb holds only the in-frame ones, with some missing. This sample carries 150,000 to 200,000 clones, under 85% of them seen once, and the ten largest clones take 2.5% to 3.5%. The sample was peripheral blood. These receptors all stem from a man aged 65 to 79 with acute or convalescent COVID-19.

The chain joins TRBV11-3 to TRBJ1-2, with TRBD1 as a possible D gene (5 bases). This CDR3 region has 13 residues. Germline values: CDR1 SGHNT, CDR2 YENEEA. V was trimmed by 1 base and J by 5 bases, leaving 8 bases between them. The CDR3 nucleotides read TGTGCCAGCAGCTTAGCCGGACAATATGGCTACACCTTC. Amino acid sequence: CASSLAGQYGYTF.

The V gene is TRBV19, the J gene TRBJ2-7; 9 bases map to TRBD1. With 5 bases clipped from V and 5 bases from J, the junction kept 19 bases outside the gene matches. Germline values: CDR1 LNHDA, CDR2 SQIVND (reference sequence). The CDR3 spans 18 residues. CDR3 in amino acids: CASSPQHLSGTGIDEQYF. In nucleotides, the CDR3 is TGTGCCAGTAGTCCCCAACACTTATCCGGGACAGGGATCGACGAGCAGTACTTC.

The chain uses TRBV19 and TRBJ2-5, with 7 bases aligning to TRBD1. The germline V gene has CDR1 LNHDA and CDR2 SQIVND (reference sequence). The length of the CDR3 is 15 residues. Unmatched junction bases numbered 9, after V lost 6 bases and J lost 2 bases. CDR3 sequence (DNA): TGTGCCAGTAGCCGTTTCAGGGGGTCTCAAGAGACCCAGTACTTC. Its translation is CASSRFRGSQETQYF.

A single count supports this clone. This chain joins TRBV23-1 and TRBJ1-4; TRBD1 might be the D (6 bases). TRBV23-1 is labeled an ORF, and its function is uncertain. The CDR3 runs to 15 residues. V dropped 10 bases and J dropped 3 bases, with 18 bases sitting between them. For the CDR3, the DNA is TGCGCCACGTCACTTCACAGGGTGGCTAATGAAAAACTGTTTTTT. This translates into CATSLHRVANEKLFF.

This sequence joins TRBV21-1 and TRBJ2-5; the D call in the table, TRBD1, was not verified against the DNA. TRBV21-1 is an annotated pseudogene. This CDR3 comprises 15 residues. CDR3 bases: TGTGCCAGCATTACCGGGACAGAATTCCAAGAGACCCAGTACTTC. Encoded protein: CASITGTEFQETQYF.

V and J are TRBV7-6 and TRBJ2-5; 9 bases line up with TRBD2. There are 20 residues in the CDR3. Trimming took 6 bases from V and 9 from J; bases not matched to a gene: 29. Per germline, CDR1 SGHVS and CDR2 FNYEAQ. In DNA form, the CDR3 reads TGTGCCAGCAGACTTAGGGGAGGGGTTAGCGGGAGATCCCGACGGGGGGCCCAGTACTTC. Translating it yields CASRLRGGVSGRSRRGAQYF.

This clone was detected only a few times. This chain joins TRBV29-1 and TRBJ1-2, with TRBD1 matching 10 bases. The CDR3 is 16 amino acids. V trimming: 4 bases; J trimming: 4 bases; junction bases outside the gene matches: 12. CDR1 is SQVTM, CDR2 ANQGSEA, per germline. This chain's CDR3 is CSVVEGVGQGGYGYTF. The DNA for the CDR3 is TGCAGCGTTGTGGAAGGGGTAGGACAGGGGGGCTATGGCTACACCTTC.

In nucleotides, the CDR3 is TGCGCCAGCAGCTTGGGTAACTCTGGGGCCAACGTCCTGACTTTC. Its protein product is CASSLGNSGANVLTF. The chain joins TRBV5-1 to TRBJ2-6, with D uncertain. The CDR3 length is 15 residues. Looked up from germline, CDR1 is SGHRS and CDR2 is YFSETQ. Trimming cost V 0 bases and J 0 bases, with 4 bases left between them.

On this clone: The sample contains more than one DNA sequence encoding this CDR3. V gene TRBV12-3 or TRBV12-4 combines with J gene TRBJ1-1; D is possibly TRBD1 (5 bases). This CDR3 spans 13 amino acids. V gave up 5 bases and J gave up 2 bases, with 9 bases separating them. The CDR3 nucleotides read TGTGCCAGCAGTCTAACAGGTAACACTGAAGCTTTCTTT. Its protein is CASSLTGNTEAFF.

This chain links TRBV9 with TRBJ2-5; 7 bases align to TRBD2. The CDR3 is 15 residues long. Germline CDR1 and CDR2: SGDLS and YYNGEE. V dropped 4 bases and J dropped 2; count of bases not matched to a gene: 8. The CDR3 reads CASSPSGTLQETQYF. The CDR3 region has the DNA TGTGCCAGCAGCCCAAGCGGGACCCTTCAAGAGACCCAGTACTTC. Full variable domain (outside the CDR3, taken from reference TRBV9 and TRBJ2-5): DSGVTQTPKHLITATGQRVTLRCSPRSGDLSVYWYQQSLDQGLQFLIQYYNGEERAKGNILERFSAQQFPDLHSELNLSSLELGDSALYFCASSPSGTLQETQYFGPGTRLLVL.

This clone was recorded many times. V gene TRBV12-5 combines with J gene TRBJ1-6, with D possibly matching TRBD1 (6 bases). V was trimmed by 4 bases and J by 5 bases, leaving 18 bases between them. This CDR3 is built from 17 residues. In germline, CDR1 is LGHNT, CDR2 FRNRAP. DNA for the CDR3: TGTGCTAGTGGTTACTCATCCGGGACAACTAATAATTCACCCCTCCACTTT. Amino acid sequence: CASGYSSGTTNNSPLHF.

CDR3 loop: CASSTRQDTEAFF. The DNA for the CDR3 is TGTGCCAGCAGCACAAGACAGGACACTGAAGCTTTCTTT. V gene TRBV7-3 combines with J gene TRBJ1-1, with a possible D match to TRBD1 (6 bases). The CDR3 length is 13 residues. Germline values: CDR1 SGHTA, CDR2 FQGTGA. Trimming cost V 5 bases and J 3 bases, with 10 bases left between them.

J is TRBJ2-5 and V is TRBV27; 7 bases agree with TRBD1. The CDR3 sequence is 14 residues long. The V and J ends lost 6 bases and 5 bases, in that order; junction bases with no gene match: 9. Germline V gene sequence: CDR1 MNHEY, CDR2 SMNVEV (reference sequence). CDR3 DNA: TGTGCCAGCAGCCTAAGGACAGGATTTGAGACCCAGTACTTC. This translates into CASSLRTGFETQYF.

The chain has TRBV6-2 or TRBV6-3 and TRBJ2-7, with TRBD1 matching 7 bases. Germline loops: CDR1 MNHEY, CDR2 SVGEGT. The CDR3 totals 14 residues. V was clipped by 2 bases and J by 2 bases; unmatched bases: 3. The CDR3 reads CASSYRQGAYEQYF. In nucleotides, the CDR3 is TGTGCCAGCAGTTACCGGCAGGGGGCCTACGAGCAGTACTTC.

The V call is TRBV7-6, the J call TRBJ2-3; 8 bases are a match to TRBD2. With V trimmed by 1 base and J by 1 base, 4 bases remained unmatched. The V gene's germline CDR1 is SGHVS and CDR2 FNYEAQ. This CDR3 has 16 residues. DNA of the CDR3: TGTGCCAGCAGCTTAGGGACTAGCCTCCGCACAGATACGCAGTATTTT. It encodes CASSLGTSLRTDTQYF.

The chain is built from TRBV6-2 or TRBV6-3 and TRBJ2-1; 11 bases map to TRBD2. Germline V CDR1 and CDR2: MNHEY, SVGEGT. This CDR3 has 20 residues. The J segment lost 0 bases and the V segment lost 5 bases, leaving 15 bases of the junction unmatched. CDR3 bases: TGTGCCAGCAGTCTTAGACTAGCGGGAACAAATATACGCTCCTACAATGAGCAGTTCTTC. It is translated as CASSLRLAGTNIRSYNEQFF.

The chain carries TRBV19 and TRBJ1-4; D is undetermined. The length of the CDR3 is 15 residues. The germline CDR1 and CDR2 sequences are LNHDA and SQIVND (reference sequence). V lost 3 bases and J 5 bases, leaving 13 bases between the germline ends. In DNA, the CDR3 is TGTGCCAGTAGTATGTTCGAGGGTCTGAATGAAAAACTGTTTTTT. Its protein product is CASSMFEGLNEKLFF.

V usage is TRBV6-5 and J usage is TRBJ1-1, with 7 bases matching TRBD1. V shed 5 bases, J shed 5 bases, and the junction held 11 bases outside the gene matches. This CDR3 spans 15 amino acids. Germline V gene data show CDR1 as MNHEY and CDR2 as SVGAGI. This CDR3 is CASSTGTAGQTEAFF. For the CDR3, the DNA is TGTGCCAGCAGTACTGGGACAGCTGGTCAGACTGAAGCTTTCTTT.

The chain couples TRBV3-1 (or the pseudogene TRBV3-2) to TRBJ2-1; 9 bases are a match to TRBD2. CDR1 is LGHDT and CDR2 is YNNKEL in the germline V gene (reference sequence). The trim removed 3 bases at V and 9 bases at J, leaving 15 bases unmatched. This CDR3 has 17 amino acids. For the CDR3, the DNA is TGTGCCAGCAGCCATTATGAGACTAGCGGTCCCCTGGTTGAGCAGTTCTTC. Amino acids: CASSHYETSGPLVEQFF.

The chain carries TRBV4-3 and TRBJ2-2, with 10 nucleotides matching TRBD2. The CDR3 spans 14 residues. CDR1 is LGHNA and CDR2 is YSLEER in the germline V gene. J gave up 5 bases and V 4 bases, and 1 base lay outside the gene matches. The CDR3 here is CASSPGLATGELFF. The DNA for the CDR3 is TGCGCCAGCAGCCCGGGACTAGCGACCGGGGAGCTGTTTTTT.

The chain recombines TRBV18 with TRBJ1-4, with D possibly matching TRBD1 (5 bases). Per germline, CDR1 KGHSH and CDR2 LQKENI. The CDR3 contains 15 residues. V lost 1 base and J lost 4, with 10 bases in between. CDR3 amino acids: CASSPLRGNNEKLFF. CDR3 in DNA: TGTGCCAGCTCACCACTTCGGGGGAATAATGAAAAACTGTTTTTT. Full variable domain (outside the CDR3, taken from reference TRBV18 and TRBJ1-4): NAGVMQNPRHLVRRRGQEARLRCSPMKGHSHVYWYRQLPEEGLKFMVYLQKENIIDESGMPKERFSAEFPKEGPSILRIQQVVRGDSAAYFCASSPLRGNNEKLFFGSGTQLSVL.